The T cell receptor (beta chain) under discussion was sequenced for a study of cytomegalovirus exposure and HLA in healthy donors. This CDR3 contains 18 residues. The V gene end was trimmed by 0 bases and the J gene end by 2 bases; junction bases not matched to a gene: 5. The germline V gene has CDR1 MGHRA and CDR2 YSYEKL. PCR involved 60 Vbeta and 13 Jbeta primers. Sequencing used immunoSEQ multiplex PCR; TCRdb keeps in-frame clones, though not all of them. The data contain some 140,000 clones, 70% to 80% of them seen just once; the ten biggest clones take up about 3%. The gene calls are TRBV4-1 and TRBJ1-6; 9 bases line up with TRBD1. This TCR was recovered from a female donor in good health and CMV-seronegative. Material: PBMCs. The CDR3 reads CASSQDEQGAAYNSPLHF. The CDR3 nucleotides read TGCGCCAGCAGCCAAGATGAACAGGGGGCAGCCTATAATTCACCCCTCCACTTT.